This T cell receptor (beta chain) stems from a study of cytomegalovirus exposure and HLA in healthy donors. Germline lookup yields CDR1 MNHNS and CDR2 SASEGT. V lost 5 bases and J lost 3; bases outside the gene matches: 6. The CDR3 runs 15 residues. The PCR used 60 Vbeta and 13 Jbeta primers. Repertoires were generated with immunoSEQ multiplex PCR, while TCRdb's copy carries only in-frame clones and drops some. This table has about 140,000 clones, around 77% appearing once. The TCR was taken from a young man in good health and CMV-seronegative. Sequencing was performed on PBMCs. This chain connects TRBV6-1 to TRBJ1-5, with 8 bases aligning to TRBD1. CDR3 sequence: CASSRDRGHNQPQHF. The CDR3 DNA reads TGTGCCAGCAGTAGAGACAGGGGCCACAATCAGCCCCAGCATTTT.